This T cell receptor beta chain was sequenced during a study of T cells in Graves' hyperthyroidism and ophthalmopathy. The CDR3 sequence is 14 residues long. Germline assignment: CDR1 MNHEY and CDR2 SVGEGT. Trimming cost V 5 bases and J 8 bases, with 16 bases left between them. Regions amplified from RNA transcripts were the TCR beta CDR3 regions. The HTBI primer set drove a first-round RT-PCR of the TCR CDR3. A single record per CDR3 protein comes from TCRdb applying MiXCR to the multiplex PCR reads. The sample lists approximately 370,000 distinct CDR3 sequences; 17% were seen once. The J gene is TRBJ2-1, the V gene TRBV6-2 or TRBV6-3; possibly TRBD1 for D (6 bases). Material: blood. The receptor was isolated from a woman between 25 and 40 years old with Graves' hyperthyroidism that later progressed to Graves' ophthalmopathy. The CDR3 DNA is TGTGCCAGCAGTGGACAGCCCTCGGGCTATGAGCAGTTCTTC. It encodes CASSGQPSGYEQFF.